In its sample, the clone carrying this T cell receptor beta chain was seen once. This record belongs to a study of immune characterization of retroperitoneal liposarcoma. TCRdb re-derived calls from the PCR reads in MiXCR, one entry per CDR3 protein. The sample holds roughly 11,000 distinct CDR3 sequences, approximately 26% seen once. The germline gives CDR1 MNHNY, CDR2 SVGAGI (reference sequence). This CDR3 spans 14 amino acids. The V end was cut by 4 bases, the J end by 4 bases, with 11 bases between. The rearrangement links TRBV6-6 to TRBJ1-3, with a tentative D call TRBD1 (6 bases). Sequenced sample: tumor tissue. The sequence was collected from a male donor with retroperitoneal liposarcoma. The chain's CDR3 is CASSLGGQGNTIYF. For the CDR3, the DNA is TGTGCCAGCAGTTTAGGGGGGCAAGGAAACACCATATATTTT.